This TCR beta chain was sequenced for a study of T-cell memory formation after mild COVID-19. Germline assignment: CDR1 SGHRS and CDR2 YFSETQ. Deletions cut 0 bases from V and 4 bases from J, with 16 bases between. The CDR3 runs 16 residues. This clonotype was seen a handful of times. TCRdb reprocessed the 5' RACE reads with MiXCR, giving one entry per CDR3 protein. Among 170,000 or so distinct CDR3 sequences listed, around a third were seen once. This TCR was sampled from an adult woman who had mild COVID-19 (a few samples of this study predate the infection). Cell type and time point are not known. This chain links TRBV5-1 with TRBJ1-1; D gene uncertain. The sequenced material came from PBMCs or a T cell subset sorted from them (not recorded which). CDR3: CASSLAGGILVTEAFF. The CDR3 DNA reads TGCGCCAGCAGCTTGGCCGGTGGGATCCTTGTCACTGAAGCTTTCTTT.